This entry is about one T cell receptor beta chain. Antigen specificity is unknown. This sample is part of a study of T cells after yellow fever vaccination. About the study: SMART-Seq v4 Ultra Low Input handled preparation of low-cell-number fractions.

Germline V gene lookup returns CDR1 SQVTM and CDR2 ANQGSEA. The CDR3 spans 12 residues. V was pared by 6 bases and J by 0 bases, with 6 bases between. MiXCR was run by TCRdb on the 5' RACE reads, yielding one entry per CDR3 protein. This sample has around 350,000 distinct CDR3 sequences, with 6.2% found just once. Regarding the study as a whole: It was a weaker secondary response, yet one that peaked faster, at day 5 versus 15.

This specimen was PBMCs, taken 5 days after the yellow fever booster vaccination. This chain joins TRBV29-1 and TRBJ1-3; D remains unclear. The TCR sequence derives from a man aged 30 to 45 who received the YFV17D yellow fever vaccine. The CDR3 region is CSVLNSGNTIYF. In nucleotides, the CDR3 is TGCAGCGTCCTTAACTCTGGAAACACCATATATTTT.